The clone carrying this T cell receptor beta chain turned up a few times. This sample was included in a study of blood T cell repertoires in COVID-19. Using immunoSEQ multiplex PCR, the repertoire was profiled, and TCRdb retains in-frame clones only, with some absent. The sample has more than 300,000 clones, 80% to 90% seen once; the top ten hold roughly 2%. V lost 6 bases and J 5 bases, leaving 17 bases between the germline ends. The germline CDR1 and CDR2 sequences are MNHEY and SMNVEV (reference sequence). CDR3 size: 14 residues. The genes are TRBV27 and TRBJ2-7, with D tentatively TRBD2 (7 bases). Sequencing was done on a sample of PBMCs or T cells enriched from blood (not recorded which). This clonotype was obtained from a man aged 40-50 years in a cohort exposed to, infected with or recovered from COVID-19 (not recorded which). CDR3 protein: CASSSWGGPNEQYF. The CDR3, as DNA: TGTGCCAGCAGCAGCTGGGGGGGGCCTAACGAGCAGTACTTC.